This TCR beta chain was sequenced for a study of blood T cell repertoires in COVID-19. For the study at large: Samples of COVID-19 (acute and convalescent) were obtained from the United States, Italy and Spain.

The cohort comprised adults aged about 18 to 89 years residing in 20 to 25 US areas. Cohort placement rested on clinical history that participants reported themselves. The CDR3 spans 13 residues. Germline CDR1 reads SGDLS; CDR2 reads YYNGEE. V was clipped by 5 bases and J by 9 bases; unmatched bases: 3. In the study's own analysis: For nucleated cells, counts were estimated from reference gene primer amplification. Profiled with immunoSEQ multiplex PCR; TCRdb holds only in-frame clones, not every one. The V and J calls and clone size are taken from that table; D and trimming were inferred from the DNA. This sample yields 200,000 to 300,000 clones, of which around 86% are seen a single time; 2.5% to 3.5% belongs to the top ten.

Sequencing used PBMCs or T cells enriched from blood (not recorded which). The V gene is TRBV9, the J gene TRBJ1-6; 9 nucleotides agree with TRBD1. The TCR sequence derives from a woman in her thirties or forties with acute COVID-19. The CDR3 sequence is CASRGQGSSPLHF. DNA for the CDR3: TGTGCCAGCAGGGGACAGGGTTCTTCACCCCTCCACTTT.